One and the same sample provided the 2 T cell receptor beta chains below, sequenced in a study of T cell changes during pregnancy in multiple sclerosis. Profiling relied on immunoSEQ multiplex PCR, and the TCRdb table lists in-frame clones only, not all of them. This table has 60,000 to 75,000 clones, just under 95% appearing once. Source: peripheral blood, taken in the second trimester of pregnancy. All receptors come from a female donor with multiple sclerosis, enrolled in a pregnancy study.

The chain links TRBV11-3 to TRBJ2-1; 16 nucleotides match TRBD2. The CDR3 length is 18 residues. Germline V lookup: CDR1 SGHNT, CDR2 YENEEA. Trimming removed 5 bases from V and 3 bases from J; junction bases left unmatched: 7. CDR3 DNA sequence: TGTGCCAGCAGCCCCGGGACTAGCGGGGGGGCTGACTACAATGAGCAGTTCTTC. It yields the protein CASSPGTSGGADYNEQFF.

The rearrangement links TRBV7-2 to TRBJ2-5; 7 bases are shared with TRBD1. The germline gives CDR1 SGHTA, CDR2 FQGNSA. The CDR3 is 15 amino acids. V dropped 4 bases and J dropped 2; count of bases not matched to a gene: 7. This chain's CDR3 is CASSYLTGPQETQYF. CDR3 DNA sequence: TGTGCCAGCAGCTACCTGACAGGGCCTCAAGAGACCCAGTACTTC. Full variable domain (outside the CDR3, taken from reference TRBV7-2 and TRBJ2-5): GAGVSQSPSNKVTEKGKDVELRCDPISGHTALYWYRQSLGQGLEFLIYFQGNSAPDKSGLPSDRFSAERTGGSVSTLTIQRTQQEDSAVYLCASSYLTGPQETQYFGPGTRLLVL.